This record covers a single T cell receptor beta chain. The antigen remains unidentified. Checkpoint therapy with ipilimumab 1 mg/kg began 14 to 28 days after transplant. CDR3 length: 16 amino acids. Germline lookup yields CDR1 SQVTM and CDR2 ANQGSEA. The ends were cut back, 4 bases at V and 3 bases at J, with 18 bases in the middle. The data belong to a study of ipilimumab plus nivolumab after autologous stem cell transplantation. Study background: Patients received a median of about five ipilimumab and roughly eight nivolumab doses. Myeloma cases were transplant-naive high-risk or relapsed within 3 years post first autologous transplant.

Study-level results: The authors say TCR, Treg and microbiome findings warrant further study.

The protocol was immunoSEQ multiplex PCR, while the TCRdb copy is restricted to in-frame clones and leaves out a portion. The sample has about 47,000 clones, more than 70% seen once. This TCR was recovered from a male donor with multiple myeloma. The material sequenced was PBMCs, taken in a trial of ipilimumab plus nivolumab as post-transplant consolidation. The chain couples TRBV29-1 to TRBJ2-2; D assignment may be TRBD1 or TRBD2 (6 bases each). CDR3 loop: CSVGVLGGSHTGELFF. The DNA of the CDR3 is TGCAGCGTTGGGGTCCTGGGGGGCAGTCACACCGGGGAGCTGTTTTTT.